Sequencing of this TCR beta chain was carried out in a study (dated by TCRdb to 2016 to 2018). CDR1 and CDR2 are drawn from the germline V gene: SGHRS, YFSETQ. V and J are truncated by 5 bases and 2 bases respectively, leaving an intervening sequence of 8 bases. From cysteine to phenylalanine, the CDR3 is 13 amino acids long. The sequence is cut down to CDR3 DNA, 39 bases in frame from base 1. The protocol used for the library was RT-PCR. Sequencing relied on an Illumina MiSeq. TCRdb reworked the public reads: Q25 trimming with fastp, MiXCR clone assembly, productive beta chains retained. Merged by CDR3 protein, the rows form single entries marked with the most common genes and DNA. The sample has more than 600,000 distinct CDR3 sequences on record, 13% to 15% of them singletons. The top ten clones comprise about 3.9% of the sample. This clonotype appeared a few times. Its antigen is currently not known. The sample holds no much larger clone one base away, and base qualities are not on file.

Specimen: memory CD4+ T cells from blood. The TCR was taken from a female donor in good health, serving as a healthy control. The chain employs TRBV5-1 and TRBJ1-3; the D gene assignment is ambiguous. The DNA sequence is TGCGCCAGCAGTGCAGAGACTGGAAACACCATATATTTT. It encodes CASSAETGNTIYF. Full variable domain (CDR3 extended with the reference TRBV5-1 and TRBJ1-3 proteins): KAGVTQTPRYLIKTRGQQVTLSCSPISGHRSVSWYQQTPGQGLQFLFEYFSETQRNKGNFPGRFSGRQFSNSRSEMNVSTLELGDSALYLCASSAETGNTIYFGEGSWLTVV.